This section outlines one T cell receptor (beta chain) sequence together with its context. The primer mix had 60 Vbeta and 13 Jbeta primers. Clones were sequenced by immunoSEQ multiplex PCR, and TCRdb holds only the in-frame ones, with some missing. The listing contains some 130,000 clones. The data originate from a study of cytomegalovirus exposure and HLA in healthy donors. Study information: From donors who were HLA-typed, an early data release held 80 million to 85 million unique TCRs. Most genotyped donors, 65% to 90% of about 360, had Caucasian-associated genetic ancestry.

CDR3 length equals 13 residues. Germline V gives CDR1 SGHKS, CDR2 YYEKEE (reference sequence). V gave up 4 bases and J gave up 6 bases, with 13 bases separating them. The TCR was taken from a woman in her thirties or forties in good health and CMV-seropositive. The sample consisted of PBMCs. This sequence joins TRBV5-5 and TRBJ1-2; D remains unclear. The CDR3 nucleotides are TGTGCCAGCAGCCACGCCCAAAGCGATGGCTACACCTTC. Translating it yields CASSHAQSDGYTF.